Included here is one T cell receptor beta chain sequence, with context. The sample belongs to a study of blood T cell repertoires in COVID-19. Here immunoSEQ multiplex PCR was the method, and the copy in TCRdb shows in-frame clones only, minus some. The table has 150,000 to 200,000 clones, around nine tenths seen once. This clonotype was sampled from a man aged 65 to 85 with acute or convalescent COVID-19. The sequencing input was peripheral blood.

CDR3 in DNA: TGTGCCAGCAGTTTGGACAGGGGCGAGCAGTACTTC. Its protein product is CASSLDRGEQYF. The chain has TRBV6-5 and TRBJ2-7; 9 bases agree with TRBD1. Trimming removed 4 bases from V and 6 bases from J; junction bases left unmatched: 1. The CDR3 totals 12 residues. CDR1 MNHEY and CDR2 SVGAGI come from the germline V gene.